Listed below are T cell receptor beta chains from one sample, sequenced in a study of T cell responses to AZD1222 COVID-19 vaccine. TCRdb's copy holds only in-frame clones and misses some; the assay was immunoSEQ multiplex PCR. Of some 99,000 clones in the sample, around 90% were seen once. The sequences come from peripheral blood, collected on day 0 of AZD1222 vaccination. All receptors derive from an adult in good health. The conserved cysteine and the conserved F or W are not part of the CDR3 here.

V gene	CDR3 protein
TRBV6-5	ASSSHGTTYEQY
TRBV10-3	AITRDITYNEQF
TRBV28	ASTSMLGSYNSPLH
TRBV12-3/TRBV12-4	ASGLGTYNEQF
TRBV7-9	ASSLLGQGNSPLH
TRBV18	ASSADRGVVSPLH
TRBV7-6	ASSSRGATNEKLF
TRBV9	ASSVRGDRGSTIY
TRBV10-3	AISESRAGPLNGELF
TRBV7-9	ASSLVGFGVEAF